This passage covers 15 T cell receptor beta chains from one sample sequenced in a study of T cell repertoires in cytomegalovirus infection. Via MiXCR, TCRdb re-called the reads, giving one row per CDR3 protein. This table holds about 310,000 distinct CDR3 sequences, 17% found once. The specimen sequenced was PBMCs. All receptors come from a human donor in good health (CMV status not recorded). Some clones in this sample may be carry-over from other donors' samples.

This clonotype was recorded at least ten times. The chain carries TRBV7-6 and TRBJ2-3; D remains ambiguous. Germline V CDR1 and CDR2: SGHVS, FNYEAQ. The V end was cut by 5 bases, the J end by 0 bases, with 12 bases between. This CDR3 contains 15 residues. The CDR3 DNA is TGTGCCAGCAGCCCCGCGGTAAGCAGCACAGATACGCAGTATTTT. Protein sequence: CASSPAVSSTDTQYF.

This clonotype occurred many times. This chain joins TRBV7-2 and TRBJ1-5, with D possibly matching TRBD1 (5 bases). Germline CDR1 and CDR2: SGHTA and FQGNSA. V gave up 2 bases and J gave up 4 bases, with 15 bases separating them. This CDR3 contains 16 residues. The CDR3 sequence: CASSLYNMGGNQPQHF. As DNA, the CDR3 is TGTGCCAGCAGCTTATACAATATGGGGGGAAATCAGCCCCAGCATTTT.

This clonotype was counted many times. The V call is TRBV7-2, the J call TRBJ2-1; a weak D match, TRBD1 (6 bases). Trimming took off 3 bases at V and 5 bases at J, with 14 bases between the two ends. From germline, CDR1 is SGHTA and CDR2 FQGNSA. The CDR3 totals 15 residues. The CDR3 region is CASSFPWDINNEQFF. DNA for the CDR3: TGTGCCAGCAGCTTTCCTTGGGACATTAACAATGAGCAGTTCTTC.

V and J are TRBV7-2 and TRBJ1-5; D not resolved. CDR1 is SGHTA and CDR2 is FQGNSA in the germline V gene. The CDR3 length is 14 residues. Trimming shortened V by 0 bases and J by 2 bases, and 5 bases separated the two germline ends. As DNA, the CDR3 is TGTGCCAGCAGCTTAGCGAGAGGCAATCAGCCCCAGCATTTT. The encoded protein is CASSLARGNQPQHF.

In its sample, this clonotype was seen many times. The chain uses TRBV15 and TRBJ1-4, with 10 bases aligning to TRBD1. After removal of 2 bases from V and 8 bases from J, the junction contained 5 bases not matched to a gene. The germline gives CDR1 LNHNV, CDR2 YYDKDF (reference sequence). The CDR3 length is 15 residues. The CDR3 reads CATSRHGQGGEKLFF. The CDR3 coding sequence is TGTGCCACCAGCAGACACGGACAGGGGGGCGAAAAACTGTTTTTT.

This clonotype was observed a few times. The chain has TRBV20-1 and TRBJ1-1; tentative D call: TRBD1 (6 bases). Germline V gene lookup returns CDR1 DFQATT and CDR2 SNEGSKA (reference sequence). This CDR3 region has 14 residues. The ends were cut back, 2 bases at V and 3 bases at J, with 13 bases in the middle. CDR3 nucleotide sequence: TGCAGTGCTAGAACCAGGGGAGTTGACACTGAAGCTTTCTTT. This translates into CSARTRGVDTEAFF.

The J gene is TRBJ2-5, the V gene TRBV20-1; tentatively, D is TRBD2 (5 bases). Germline CDR1 and CDR2: DFQATT and SNEGSKA (reference sequence). Trimming took off 1 base at V and 4 bases at J, with 22 bases between the two ends. The CDR3 extends over 17 amino acids. The CDR3 DNA sequence: TGCAGTGCTAGAGCCCTACTAGTTACGCTGATGGGAGAGACCCAGTACTTC. Translating it yields CSARALLVTLMGETQYF.

The chain uses TRBV7-2 and TRBJ1-6, with D possibly being TRBD1 (5 bases). In germline, CDR1 is SGHTA, CDR2 FQGNSA. The V gene lost 5 bases and the J gene lost 7 bases, with 15 bases spanning the gap. This CDR3 has 15 residues. The CDR3 protein is CASSLRRVDNSPLHF. As DNA, the CDR3 is TGTGCCAGCAGCCTGCGCAGGGTAGACAATTCACCCCTCCACTTT. The entire variable domain, with the rest obtained from reference TRBV7-2 and TRBJ1-6, is as follows: GAGVSQSPSNKVTEKGKDVELRCDPISGHTALYWYRQSLGQGLEFLIYFQGNSAPDKSGLPSDRFSAERTGGSVSTLTIQRTQQEDSAVYLCASSLRRVDNSPLHFGNGTRLTVT.

This clonotype was picked up many times. The rearrangement joins TRBV20-1 to TRBJ2-1; 8 bases line up with TRBD2. Germline V CDR1 and CDR2: DFQATT, SNEGSKA (reference sequence). Unmatched junction bases numbered 18, after V lost 7 bases and J lost 7 bases. This CDR3 is 16 amino acids long. The CDR3 region is CSVTSSERGLWNEQFF. CDR3 in DNA: TGCAGTGTAACGAGTTCAGAGCGGGGGTTGTGGAATGAGCAGTTCTTC.

The sample holds a few counts of this clonotype. The chain employs TRBV28 and TRBJ1-4, with 8 bases lining up with TRBD1. Trimming took 6 bases from V and 8 from J; bases not matched to a gene: 8. Germline CDR1 is MDHEN and CDR2 is SYDVKM. The CDR3 is made up of 14 amino acids. The CDR3 DNA is TGTGCCAGCAGGCTCGGACAGGGAAGGGAAAAACTGTTTTTT. Residues: CASRLGQGREKLFF.

The chain recombines TRBV7-3 with TRBJ2-3, with D uncertain. The germline V gene has CDR1 SGHTA and CDR2 FQGTGA. V gave up 2 bases and J gave up 3 bases, with 15 bases separating them. The CDR3 contains 16 residues. CDR3 nucleotide sequence: TGTGCCAGCAGCTTATCCGGGCCTAGTATGACAGATACGCAGTATTTT. Translation: CASSLSGPSMTDTQYF.

This clonotype was seen a handful of times. The chain employs TRBV24-1 and TRBJ2-5; D ambiguous. Trimming shortened V by 3 bases and J by 8 bases, and 6 bases separated the two germline ends. Germline CDR1 is KGHDR and CDR2 is SFDVKD. The CDR3 loop spans 11 amino acids. In DNA, the CDR3 is TGTGCCACCAGTGATGGGCGTACCCAGTACTTC. Encoded protein: CATSDGRTQYF.

This clonotype has ten or more counts. The chain links TRBV7-2 to TRBJ2-4; 7 bases fit TRBD1. The germline CDR1 and CDR2 sequences are SGHTA and FQGNSA. V shed 3 bases and J 8 bases; nucleotides not matched to a gene: 10. The CDR3 extends over 15 amino acids. The CDR3 region has the DNA TGTGCCAGCAGCTTCGACACAGGGGTCGGTTACATTCAGTACTTC. Encoded protein: CASSFDTGVGYIQYF.

This clonotype appeared many times. The CDR3 loop is CASSPLSDGAGYTF. The CDR3 coding sequence is TGTGCCAGCAGTCCCCTCTCGGACGGTGCCGGCTACACCTTC. V and J are TRBV12-3 or TRBV12-4 and TRBJ1-2; no firm D call. The CDR3 extends over 14 amino acids. V was pared by 5 bases and J by 8 bases, with 18 bases between.

This clonotype has just a few counts. The CDR3 reads CASSLAGGQADTQYF. DNA of the CDR3: TGTGCCAGCAGCCTAGCGGGGGGGCAGGCAGATACGCAGTATTTT. V is TRBV7-3 and J is TRBJ2-3; 12 nucleotides align to TRBD2. The CDR3 sequence is 15 residues long. Germline CDR1 reads SGHTA; CDR2 reads FQGTGA. The ends lost 5 bases at V and 4 bases at J; junction bases unmatched: 4. Full variable domain (missing parts from reference TRBV7-3 and TRBJ2-3): GAGVSQTPSNKVTEKGKYVELRCDPISGHTALYWYRQSLGQGPEFLIYFQGTGAADDSGLPNDRFFAVRPEGSVSTLKIQRTERGDSAVYLCASSLAGGQADTQYFGPGTRLTVL.